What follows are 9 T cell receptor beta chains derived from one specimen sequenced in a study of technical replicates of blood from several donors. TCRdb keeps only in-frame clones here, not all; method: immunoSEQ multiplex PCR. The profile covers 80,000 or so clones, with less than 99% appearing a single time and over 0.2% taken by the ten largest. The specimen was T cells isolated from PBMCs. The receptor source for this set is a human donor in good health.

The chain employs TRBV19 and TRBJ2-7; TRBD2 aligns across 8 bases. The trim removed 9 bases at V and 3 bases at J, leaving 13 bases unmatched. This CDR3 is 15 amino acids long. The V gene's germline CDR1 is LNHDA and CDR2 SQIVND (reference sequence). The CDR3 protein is CASQLAGSPHYEQYF. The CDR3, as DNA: TGTGCCAGCCAGTTAGCGGGATCGCCGCACTACGAGCAGTACTTC.

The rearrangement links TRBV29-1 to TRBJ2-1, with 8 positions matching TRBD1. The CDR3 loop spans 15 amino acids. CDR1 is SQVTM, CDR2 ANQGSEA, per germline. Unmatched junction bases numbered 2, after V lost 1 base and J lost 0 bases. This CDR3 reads CSVEGDRGSYNEQFF. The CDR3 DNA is TGCAGCGTTGAAGGAGACAGGGGCTCCTACAATGAGCAGTTCTTC.

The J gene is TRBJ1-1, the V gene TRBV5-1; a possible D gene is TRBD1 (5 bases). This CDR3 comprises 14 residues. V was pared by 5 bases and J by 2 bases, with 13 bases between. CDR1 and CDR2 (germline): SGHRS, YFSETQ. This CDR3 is CASRGGRDNTEAFF. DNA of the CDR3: TGCGCCAGCAGGGGGGGACGTGATAACACTGAAGCTTTCTTT.

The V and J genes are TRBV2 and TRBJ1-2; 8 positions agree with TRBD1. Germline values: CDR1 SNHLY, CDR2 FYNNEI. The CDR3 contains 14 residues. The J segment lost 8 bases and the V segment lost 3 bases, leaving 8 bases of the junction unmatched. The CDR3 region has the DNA TGTGCCAGCAGTGAGGAGGACAGGGTGTTCGGCTACACCTTC. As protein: CASSEEDRVFGYTF.

CDR3 region: CSVVLNLNQPQHF. CDR3 coding DNA: TGCAGCGTTGTGCTTAACTTAAATCAGCCCCAGCATTTT. The V call is TRBV29-1, the J call TRBJ1-5; no clear D gene. Per germline, CDR1 SQVTM and CDR2 ANQGSEA. The CDR3 covers 13 residues. The V end was cut by 4 bases, the J end by 4 bases, with 11 bases between. The entire variable domain, with the rest obtained from reference TRBV29-1 and TRBJ1-5, is as follows: SAVISQKPSRDICQRGTSLTIQCQVDSQVTMMFWYRQQPGQSLTLIATANQGSEATYESGFVIDKFPISRPNLTFSTLTVSNMSPEDSSIYLCSVVLNLNQPQHFGDGTRLSIL.

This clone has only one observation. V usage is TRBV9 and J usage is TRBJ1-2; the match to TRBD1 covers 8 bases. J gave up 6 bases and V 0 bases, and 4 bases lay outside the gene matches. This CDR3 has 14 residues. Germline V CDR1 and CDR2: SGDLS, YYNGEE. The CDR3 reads CASSVAAGGNGYTF. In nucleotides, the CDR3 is TGTGCCAGCAGCGTAGCGGCAGGGGGCAATGGCTACACCTTC.

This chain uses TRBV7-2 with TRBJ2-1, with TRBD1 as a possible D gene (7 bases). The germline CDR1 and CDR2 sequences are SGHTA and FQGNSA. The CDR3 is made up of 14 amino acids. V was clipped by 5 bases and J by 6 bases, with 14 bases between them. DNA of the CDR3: TGTGCCAGCAGCGCAGGGGGGCGAGTCAATGAGCAGTTCTTC. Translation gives CASSAGGRVNEQFF.

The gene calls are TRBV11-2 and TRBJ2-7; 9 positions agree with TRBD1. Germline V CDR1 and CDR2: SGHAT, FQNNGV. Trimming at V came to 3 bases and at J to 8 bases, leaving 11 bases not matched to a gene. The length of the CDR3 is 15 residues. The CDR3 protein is CASSFSTGTGTKQYF. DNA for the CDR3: TGTGCCAGCAGCTTCTCGACAGGGACAGGGACTAAGCAGTACTTC.

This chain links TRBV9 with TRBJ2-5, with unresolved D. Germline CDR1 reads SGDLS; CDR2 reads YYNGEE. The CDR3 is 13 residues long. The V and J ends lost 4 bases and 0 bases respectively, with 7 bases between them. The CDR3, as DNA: TGTGCCAGCAGCCCCCTGTACCAAGAGACCCAGTACTTC. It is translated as CASSPLYQETQYF. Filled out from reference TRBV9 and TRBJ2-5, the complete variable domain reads DSGVTQTPKHLITATGQRVTLRCSPRSGDLSVYWYQQSLDQGLQFLIQYYNGEERAKGNILERFSAQQFPDLHSELNLSSLELGDSALYFCASSPLYQETQYFGPGTRLLVL.